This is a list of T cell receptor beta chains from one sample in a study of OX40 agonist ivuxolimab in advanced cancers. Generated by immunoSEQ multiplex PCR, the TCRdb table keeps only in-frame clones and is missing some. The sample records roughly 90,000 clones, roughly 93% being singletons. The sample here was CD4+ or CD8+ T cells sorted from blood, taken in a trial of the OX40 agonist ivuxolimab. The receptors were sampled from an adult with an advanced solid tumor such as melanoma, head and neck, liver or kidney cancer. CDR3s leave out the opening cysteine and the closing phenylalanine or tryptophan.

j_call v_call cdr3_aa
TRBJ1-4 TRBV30 AWEGVAGEKLF
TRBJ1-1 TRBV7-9 ASSPNRGQGTEAF
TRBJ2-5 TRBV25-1 ASSDGFVGLAGGETQY
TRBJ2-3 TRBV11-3 ASSLDGGSTDTQY
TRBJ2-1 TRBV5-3 ARRPGLRSSYNEQF
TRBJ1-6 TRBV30 AWNTLGDSPLH
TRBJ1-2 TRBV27 ASSLWTQGGNHGYT
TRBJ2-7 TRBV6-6 ASSYGGQGYNEQY
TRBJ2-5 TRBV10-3 AISESQGQETQY
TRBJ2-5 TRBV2 ASSAGLGEETQY
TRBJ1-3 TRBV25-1 ASRGQGQNGNTIY
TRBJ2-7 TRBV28 ASTSGVAGGPYEQY
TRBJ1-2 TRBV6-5 ASSRGQIYGYT
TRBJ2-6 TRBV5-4 ASSPAGTMDVLT
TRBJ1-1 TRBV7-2 ASSLASGVNTEAF
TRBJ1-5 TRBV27 ASSSRGNQPQH
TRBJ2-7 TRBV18 ASSPDQAYEQY
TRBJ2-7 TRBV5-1 ASRQGAYEQY
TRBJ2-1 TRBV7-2 ASSFYVGGQNEQF
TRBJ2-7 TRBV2 ASIYGLASAEQY
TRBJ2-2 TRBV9 ASSGGQINTGELF
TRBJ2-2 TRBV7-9 ASSPRQKNTGELF
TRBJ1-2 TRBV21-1 ASSKGSDMDYGYT
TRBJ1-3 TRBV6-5 ATSRPGNTIY
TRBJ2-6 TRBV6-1 ASSESSGANVLT
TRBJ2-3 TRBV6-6 ASSYFESADTQY
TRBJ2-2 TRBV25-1 ASSATGTGGLF
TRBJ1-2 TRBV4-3 ASRSGANYGYT
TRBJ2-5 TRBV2 ASSPEGGSWETQY
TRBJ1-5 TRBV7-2 ASSLEGGQPQH
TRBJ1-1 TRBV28 ASTSHGPPRDTEAF
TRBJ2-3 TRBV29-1 SLTQGAGDTQY
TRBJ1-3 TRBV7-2 ASSLTEPVSGNTIY
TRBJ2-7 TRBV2 ASSEQTYEQY
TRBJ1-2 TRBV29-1 SVVPGTGGYGYT
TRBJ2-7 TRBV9 ASSVGAVSYEQY
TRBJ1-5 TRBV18 ASSPTVQGAGNQPQH
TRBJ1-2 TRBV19 ASSRTAWGYT
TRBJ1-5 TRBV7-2 ASSLLINQPQH
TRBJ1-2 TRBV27 ASSLRRQGAIYGYT
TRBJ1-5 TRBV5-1 ASSLSPTGNQPQH
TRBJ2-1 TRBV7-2 ASSRGLAGVGEQF
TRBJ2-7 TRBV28 ASTSLGLAGYEQY
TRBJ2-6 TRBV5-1 ASSFGAGESGANVLT
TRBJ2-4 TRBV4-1 ASKPSRELKNIQY
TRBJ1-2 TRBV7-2 ASSPGDRVLYGYT
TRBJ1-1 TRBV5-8 ASSLRYRGGTEAF
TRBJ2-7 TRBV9 ASSVDSGASYEQY